This TCR beta chain appears in the sequencing data of a study of early T cells in non-severe SARS-CoV-2 infection. This clonotype qualifies as medium-sized. The CDR3 covers 11 residues. The germline V gene has CDR1 SQVTM and CDR2 ANQGSEA. Trimming stripped 2 bases from V and 3 bases from J, with 5 bases between. TCRdb redid the calling of the 5' RACE reads with MiXCR, one entry per CDR3 protein. Of under 85,000 distinct CDR3 sequences in the sample, approximately 14% were seen once. The sequence was obtained from an adult who was a healthcare worker with PCR-confirmed SARS-CoV-2 infection or an uninfected control (not recorded which). The J gene is TRBJ2-7, the V gene TRBV29-1; unclear D gene. The starting material was whole blood, obtained at baseline. The CDR3 DNA follows: TGCAGCGTTGAAAACGACTACGAGCAGTACTTC. This gives the protein CSVENDYEQYF.